The 24 T cell receptor beta chains in this list originate from one sample, sequenced in a study of blood T cell repertoires in COVID-19. The protocol was immunoSEQ multiplex PCR, while the TCRdb copy is restricted to in-frame clones and leaves out a portion. The table includes about 240,000 clones, 80% to 90% detected once. Sequencing was done on a sample of peripheral blood. Every receptor here comes from a woman aged 80 or over with COVID-19, enrolled during active disease.

This sequence joins TRBV28 and TRBJ2-1, with 9 bases lining up with TRBD2. The germline V gene encodes CDR1 MDHEN and CDR2 SYDVKM. This CDR3 is built from 17 residues. Trimming cost V 7 bases and J 3 bases; bases outside gene matches: 13. Here the CDR3 reads CASIEGGAGGDYNEQFF. Here the CDR3 DNA reads TGTGCCAGCATCGAAGGGGGAGCGGGAGGCGACTACAATGAGCAGTTCTTC.

This clone was seen only a few times. V usage is TRBV3-1 (or the pseudogene TRBV3-2) and J usage is TRBJ1-5; D uncertain. Germline CDR1 reads LGHDT; CDR2 reads YNNKEL (reference sequence). V lost 1 base and J lost 2, with 6 bases in between. The CDR3 sequence is 14 residues long. The CDR3 DNA reads as TGTGCCAGCAGCCAAGGACACCGCAATCAGCCCCAGCATTTT. It yields the protein CASSQGHRNQPQHF.

This clone showed up just once. Here the CDR3 reads CASNGMADTQYF. The CDR3 DNA reads as TGTGCCAGCAACGGGATGGCGGATACGCAGTATTTT. The chain has TRBV6-6 and TRBJ2-3; tentatively, D is TRBD2 (5 bases). Germline assignment: CDR1 MNHNY and CDR2 SVGAGI (reference sequence). This CDR3 region has 12 residues. V dropped 7 bases and J dropped 6 bases, with 11 bases sitting between them.

This rearrangement joins TRBV27 to TRBJ2-2; D might be TRBD1 (7 bases). The germline CDR1 and CDR2 sequences are MNHEY and SMNVEV (reference sequence). The ends were cut back, 5 bases at V and 3 bases at J, with 22 bases in the middle. The CDR3 runs 18 residues. DNA for the CDR3: TGTGCCAGCAGTCGGAGACAGGGTGTCGGAGGGGACACCGGGGAGCTGTTTTTT. Protein: CASSRRQGVGGDTGELFF.

CDR3 bases: TGTGCCAGCAGCTTACGGAACACCGGGGAGCTGTTTTTT. This encodes CASSLRNTGELFF. The chain has TRBV7-9 and TRBJ2-2; D is unclear. This CDR3 contains 13 residues. CDR1 is SEHNR, CDR2 FQNEAQ, per germline (reference sequence). Deletions cut 2 bases from V and 1 base from J, with 2 bases between. Filled out from reference TRBV7-9 and TRBJ2-2, the complete variable domain reads DTGVSQNPRHKITKRGQNVTFRCDPISEHNRLYWYRQTLGQGPEFLTYFQNEAQLEKSRLLSDRFSAERPKGSFSTLEIQRTEQGDSAMYLCASSLRNTGELFFGEGSRLTVL.

CDR3 sequence (DNA): TGTGCCAGCAGCTTCTTAGACAGGGCCCCGAGGACTGAAGCTTTCTTT. It yields the protein CASSFLDRAPRTEAFF. The chain carries TRBV5-6 and TRBJ1-1; 7 bases are shared with TRBD1. Per the germline V gene, CDR1 is SGHDT and CDR2 is YYEEEE. Trimming removed 2 bases from V and 5 bases from J; junction bases left unmatched: 12. This CDR3 has 16 amino acids.

V is TRBV2 and J is TRBJ1-2; 8 positions agree with TRBD1. The ends lost 6 bases at V and 8 bases at J; junction bases unmatched: 5. Germline CDR1 reads SNHLY; CDR2 reads FYNNEI. The CDR3 length is 12 residues. The CDR3 region is CASSLTGEGYTF. The CDR3 nucleotides are TGTGCCAGCAGCTTGACAGGGGAGGGCTACACCTTC. The complete variable domain, with remaining parts taken from reference TRBV2 and TRBJ1-2, reads EPEVTQTPSHQVTQMGQEVILRCVPISNHLYFYWYRQILGQKVEFLVSFYNNEISEKSEIFDDQFSVERPDGSNFTLKIRSTKLEDSAMYFCASSLTGEGYTFGSGTRLTVV.

The rearrangement joins TRBV28 to TRBJ2-7; D perhaps matches TRBD1 (6 bases). The CDR3 has 15 residues. Trimming left V 8 bases short and J 5 bases short, with 22 bases between. Germline assignment: CDR1 MDHEN and CDR2 SYDVKM. The CDR3 region has the DNA TGTGCCAGCGGCAGGGGTGGGGTGCCGGGAAACGAGCAGTACTTC. This codes for CASGRGGVPGNEQYF.

This clone was observed a single time. The rearrangement links TRBV5-8 to TRBJ1-5; 8 bases map to TRBD1. The CDR3 totals 16 residues. From germline, CDR1 is SGHTS and CDR2 YDEGEE. The ends lost 2 bases at V and 6 bases at J; junction bases unmatched: 10. CDR3 DNA: TGTGCCAGCAGCTTAATACCCGGGACAGGTTCTCAGCCCCAGCATTTT. It codes for CASSLIPGTGSQPQHF.

V and J are TRBV7-2 and TRBJ1-3; tentative D call: TRBD1 (5 bases). Germline CDR1 and CDR2: SGHTA and FQGNSA. This CDR3 comprises 16 residues. Trimming removed 3 bases at V and 0 bases at J, with 12 bases between. The CDR3 DNA follows: TGTGCCAGCAGCTTGCAGGGTGGGGTCTCTGGAAACACCATATATTTT. Translated: CASSLQGGVSGNTIYF. The variable domain in full, completed from reference TRBV7-2 and TRBJ1-3, reads GAGVSQSPSNKVTEKGKDVELRCDPISGHTALYWYRQSLGQGLEFLIYFQGNSAPDKSGLPSDRFSAERTGGSVSTLTIQRTQQEDSAVYLCASSLQGGVSGNTIYFGEGSWLTVV.

As DNA, the CDR3 is TGTGCCAGCAGCCACCTTGGGAGGGGCGGCTACGAGCAGTACTTC. It specifies CASSHLGRGGYEQYF. The chain combines TRBV3-1 (or the pseudogene TRBV3-2) with TRBJ2-7, with TRBD2 matching 7 bases. The CDR3 totals 15 residues. Germline V CDR1 and CDR2: LGHDT, YNNKEL (reference sequence). With V trimmed by 3 bases and J by 3 bases, 8 bases remained unmatched.

The chain is built from TRBV7-2 and TRBJ2-7; TRBD2 agrees at 8 bases. J gave up 5 bases and V 6 bases, and 6 bases lay outside the gene matches. Germline CDR1 SGHTA, CDR2 FQGNSA. The CDR3 loop spans 13 amino acids. CDR3 DNA sequence: TGTGCCAGCAGAAAAGCGGGAGTCAACGAGCAGTACTTC. Translating gives CASRKAGVNEQYF.

The V gene is TRBV5-5, the J gene TRBJ1-5; 9 bases match TRBD1. Germline V gives CDR1 SGHKS, CDR2 YYEKEE (reference sequence). V gave up 7 bases and J gave up 0 bases; unmatched junction bases: 8. The CDR3 is 16 amino acids. The CDR3 DNA reads as TGTGCCAGCGAACAGGGGGCATTAGGTAGCAATCAGCCCCAGCATTTT. Its protein product is CASEQGALGSNQPQHF.

This clone came up once. The J gene is TRBJ2-1, the V gene TRBV18; perhaps TRBD2 as D (5 bases). Between the trimmed V and J ends, which lost 3 bases and 0 bases, there was a span of 9 bases. Germline CDR1 and CDR2: KGHSH and LQKENI. The CDR3 is made up of 15 amino acids. CDR3 nucleotides: TGTGCCAGCTCACCGGGAGCGAGCTCCTACAATGAGCAGTTCTTC. Translated: CASSPGASSYNEQFF.

A single count supports this clone. V usage is TRBV30 and J usage is TRBJ1-6; D uncertain. Germline V gene lookup returns CDR1 GTSNPN and CDR2 SVGIG (reference sequence). This CDR3 region has 18 residues. Trimming took off 4 bases at V and 0 bases at J, with 19 bases between the two ends. The CDR3 coding sequence is TGTGCCTGGAAGGGTTTCCCCAACCGGGGCTCCTATAATTCACCCCTCCACTTT. Its translation is CAWKGFPNRGSYNSPLHF.

This clone was counted only a few times. For the CDR3, the DNA is TGTGCCAGCAGTTTTCGGGAGCCCCAGCATTTT. As protein: CASSFREPQHF. This sequence joins TRBV28 and TRBJ1-5; D is ambiguous. This CDR3 is built from 11 residues. Trimming stripped 3 bases from V and 8 bases from J, with 5 bases between. From germline, CDR1 is MDHEN and CDR2 SYDVKM.

This chain links TRBV28 with TRBJ1-1; 8 nucleotides line up with TRBD1. The CDR3 extends over 14 amino acids. Germline-derived CDR1 and CDR2 are MDHEN and SYDVKM. Trimming cost V 8 bases and J 8 bases; bases outside gene matches: 13. For the CDR3, the DNA is TGTGCCAGCTCTCCCTTAGCAGACAGGGGAGAAGCTTTCTTT. Protein sequence: CASSPLADRGEAFF. Full variable domain (missing parts from reference TRBV28 and TRBJ1-1): DVKVTQSSRYLVKRTGEKVFLECVQDMDHENMFWYRQDPGLGLRLIYFSYDVKMKEKGDIPEGYSVSREKKERFSLILESASTNQTSMYLCASSPLADRGEAFFGQGTRLTVV.

The CDR3 loop is CASSLMGTGGYTF. The CDR3 DNA reads as TGTGCCAGCAGCTTAATGGGGACAGGGGGCTACACCTTC. The chain links TRBV7-3 to TRBJ1-2, with 9 bases identical to TRBD1. The J segment lost 8 bases and the V segment lost 1 base, leaving 2 bases of the junction unmatched. Germline V gene data show CDR1 as SGHTA and CDR2 as FQGTGA. The CDR3 contains 13 residues.

The rearrangement links TRBV7-8 to TRBJ1-1; unclear D gene. Looked up from germline, CDR1 is SGHVS and CDR2 is FQNEAQ. Trimming took off 5 bases at V and 0 bases at J, with 7 bases between the two ends. The CDR3 runs to 13 residues. The CDR3: CASSSGLNTEAFF. CDR3 nucleotide sequence: TGTGCCAGCAGCAGCGGATTGAACACTGAAGCTTTCTTT.

The V call is TRBV7-2, the J call TRBJ1-6, with a weak D call TRBD1 (5 bases). The CDR3 has 16 amino acids. Trimming stripped 1 base from V and 7 bases from J, with 14 bases between. Germline CDR1 SGHTA, CDR2 FQGNSA. The CDR3 sequence: CASSLGAGRVNSPLHF. In DNA form, the CDR3 reads TGTGCCAGCAGCTTAGGGGCAGGGAGGGTAAATTCACCCCTCCACTTT.

The chain employs TRBV19 and TRBJ2-1; a possible D gene is TRBD2 (5 bases). The CDR3 sequence is 11 residues long. Germline CDR1 is LNHDA and CDR2 is SQIVND (reference sequence). CDR3 in DNA: TGTGCTACTAGCTCCTACAATGAGCAGTTCTTC. This translates into CATSSYNEQFF.

The chain is built from TRBV2 and TRBJ2-5; 12 bases fit TRBD2. V shed 3 bases and J 4 bases; nucleotides not matched to a gene: 9. This CDR3 has 17 residues. Germline loops: CDR1 SNHLY, CDR2 FYNNEI. The CDR3 DNA follows: TGTGCCAGCAGTGACCCCTGGGCTAGCGGGGGGGGAGAGACCCAGTACTTC. It is translated as CASSDPWASGGGETQYF.

This clone was seen once. The J gene is TRBJ2-7, the V gene TRBV30; 9 nucleotides line up with TRBD1. The V gene end was trimmed by 5 bases and the J gene end by 5 bases; junction bases not matched to a gene: 10. Germline assignment: CDR1 GTSNPN and CDR2 SVGIG (reference sequence). The CDR3 runs 14 residues. CDR3 loop: CAWRTGTGLNEQYF. CDR3 DNA sequence: TGTGCCTGGCGTACCGGGACAGGGTTAAACGAGCAGTACTTC.

The chain recombines TRBV28 with TRBJ2-7, with 9 nucleotides matching TRBD1. This CDR3 comprises 12 residues. The J segment lost 4 bases and the V segment lost 11 bases, leaving 6 bases of the junction unmatched. The germline CDR1 and CDR2 sequences are MDHEN and SYDVKM. The DNA of the CDR3 is TGTGCCGCGGGACAGGGCTATTACGAGCAGTACTTC. This gives the protein CAAGQGYYEQYF.